These T cell receptor beta chains were read from a single sample in a study of T cells expressing NK-cell markers. TCRdb reanalyzed the 5' RACE reads and collapses them to one entry per CDR3 protein, without DNA. The sample is made up of 350,000 to 450,000 distinct CDR3 sequences, and the top ten hold 5% to 5.5% of it. The sequencing sample was made of blood T cells: a sorted CD56 or NKG2C T cell subset, CD4+ or CD8+ T cells, or bulk PBMC T cells (not recorded which). Receptor source: a man aged 18-70 years in good health. The CDR3 runs from the conserved cysteine through the conserved F or W.

V gene	J gene	CDR3 protein
TRBV5-1	TRBJ2-1	CASSPHTSGSNEQFF
TRBV3-1	TRBJ2-2	CASSQEALAGVTGELFF
TRBV7-3	TRBJ2-3	CASSLKERATPADTQYF
TRBV15	TRBJ1-4	CATSRGYNEKLFF
TRBV2	TRBJ2-1	CASRGLAGGRTFF
TRBV6-5	TRBJ2-7	CASSYMDRAGYEQYF
TRBV3-1	TRBJ1-1	CASSQLPTGNTEAFF
TRBV5-1	TRBJ2-5	CASTSNRAGEETQYF
TRBV5-1	TRBJ1-3	CASSSGELSSGNTIYF
TRBV11-2	TRBJ2-7	CASSRGGPSGEQYF
TRBV15	TRBJ2-7	CATSRVTGQGAYEQYF
TRBV5-1	TRBJ2-3	CASSLDIFDTQYF
TRBV12-5	TRBJ2-1	CASGSTLAGGNEQFF
TRBV7-3	TRBJ2-2	CASSLRLAGVTGELFF
TRBV6-1	TRBJ1-1	CASRLNPGQGNTEALF
TRBV3-1	TRBJ2-1	CASSQDRGASQFF
TRBV12-5	TRBJ2-5	CASAIWGTGVETQYF
TRBV5-1	TRBJ2-2	CASATHRGTNTGELFF
TRBV25-1	TRBJ1-2	CASRGIAAYGYTF
TRBV7-2	TRBJ1-3	CASSLSAGTGGNTIYF
TRBV5-1	TRBJ1-2	CASSERTGDGYTF
TRBV7-8	TRBJ1-4	CASSLALLSGGASEKLFF
TRBV5-6	TRBJ2-1	CASSFGDRGGNEQFF
TRBV5-1	TRBJ2-7	CASSLGQKPSYEQYF
TRBV18	TRBJ1-6	CASSPWSEALNSPLHF
TRBV3-1	TRBJ1-6	CASSQQWGRTYSPLHF
TRBV5-1	TRBJ2-7	CASSSPGQIEQYF
TRBV2	TRBJ2-1	CASSRDRGPDEQFF
TRBV20-1	TRBJ2-5	CSANVGPGGEETQYF
TRBV18	TRBJ2-7	CASSPPGLLNSYEQYF